The 27 T cell receptor beta chains below were found in one sample sequenced in a study of blood T cell repertoires in COVID-19. TCRdb keeps only in-frame clones here, not all; method: immunoSEQ multiplex PCR. This sample carries around 89,000 clones, about 88% of them seen once, and the ten largest clones take about 8.1%. The sample consisted of peripheral blood. All receptors come from a man aged 50 to 60 with acute or convalescent COVID-19.

This chain's CDR3 is CASNADTYNEQFF. The CDR3 DNA sequence: TGCGCCAGCAACGCGGACACCTACAATGAGCAGTTCTTC. This chain joins TRBV5-1 and TRBJ2-1, with a weak D call TRBD1 (5 bases). The CDR3 has 13 residues. V was clipped by 6 bases and J by 2 bases, with 9 bases between them. Per germline, CDR1 SGHRS and CDR2 YFSETQ.

This clone was seen just once. The CDR3, as DNA: TGCGCCAGCAGCTTTTCTCCGGCGGACTATGGCTACACCTTC. As protein: CASSFSPADYGYTF. The gene calls are TRBV5-1 and TRBJ1-2; D uncertain. Germline CDR1 SGHRS, CDR2 YFSETQ. The CDR3 is made up of 14 amino acids. V lost 2 bases, J lost 3 bases, and 11 bases lay in between.

The V and J genes are TRBV3-1 (or the pseudogene TRBV3-2) and TRBJ2-3; TRBD2 agrees at 13 bases. V gave up 5 bases and J gave up 6 bases; unmatched junction bases: 14. Germline V gene lookup returns CDR1 LGHDT and CDR2 YNNKEL (reference sequence). The CDR3 runs 18 residues. The CDR3 coding sequence is TGTGCCAGCAGCGCACTAGCGGGGGGGGCGTCTAGACGGGATACGCAGTATTTT. Protein product: CASSALAGGASRRDTQYF.

V is TRBV7-6 and J is TRBJ2-7; 8 nucleotides align to TRBD1. The germline V gene encodes CDR1 SGHVS and CDR2 FNYEAQ. V lost 5 bases, J lost 6 bases, and 9 bases stayed unmatched. The CDR3 is 14 residues long. Here the CDR3 reads CASSPPDREGEQYF. Written as DNA, the CDR3 is TGTGCCAGCAGCCCCCCGGACAGGGAAGGCGAGCAGTACTTC.

The CDR3 region is CASSGQGVTFYEQYV. CDR3 nucleotide sequence: TGTGCCAGCTCAGGGCAGGGGGTAACTTTCTACGAGCAGTACGTC. V usage is TRBV18 and J usage is TRBJ2-7, with 7 bases lining up with TRBD1. V dropped 5 bases and J dropped 3; count of bases not matched to a gene: 10. The germline V gene encodes CDR1 KGHSH and CDR2 LQKENI. The CDR3 covers 15 residues.

This chain connects TRBV9 to TRBJ2-5; tentatively, D is TRBD2 (7 bases). The V gene's germline CDR1 is SGDLS and CDR2 YYNGEE. This CDR3 has 16 amino acids. The V gene lost 3 bases and the J gene lost 4 bases, with 19 bases spanning the gap. The CDR3 bases are TGTGCCAGCAGCGCTAAAGGGGGGGGGCTTGGAGAGACCCAGTACTTC. Its protein is CASSAKGGGLGETQYF.

The chain has TRBV18 and TRBJ1-5; 7 nucleotides agree with TRBD1. The V gene end was trimmed by 8 bases and the J gene end by 2 bases; junction bases not matched to a gene: 3. From germline, CDR1 is KGHSH and CDR2 LQKENI. The CDR3 loop spans 13 amino acids. As DNA, the CDR3 is TGTGCCAGCAGGGACAGCCGCAATCAGCCCCAGCATTTT. As protein: CASRDSRNQPQHF.

J is TRBJ1-2 and V is TRBV28; D ambiguous. The CDR3 spans 14 residues. Germline loops: CDR1 MDHEN, CDR2 SYDVKM. V was clipped by 10 bases and J by 0 bases, with 15 bases between them. The CDR3: CATEIYPTNYGYTF. In DNA form, the CDR3 reads TGTGCCACCGAGATCTACCCCACTAACTATGGCTACACCTTC.

The chain has TRBV28 and TRBJ2-7, with TRBD2 matching over 9 bases. V gave up 3 bases and J gave up 6 bases; unmatched junction bases: 15. The CDR3 has 17 residues. Germline loops: CDR1 MDHEN, CDR2 SYDVKM. CDR3 nucleotide sequence: TGTGCCAGCAGTTTGAGGGCTAGCGGGGTATCCCTATTCGAGCAGTACGTC. Residues: CASSLRASGVSLFEQYV.

This sequence joins TRBV11-2 and TRBJ1-1, with D uncertain. The germline V and J ends were trimmed by 1 base and 1 base, with 7 bases remaining between them. CDR1 and CDR2 from the germline V gene are SGHAT and FQNNGV. The CDR3 loop spans 14 amino acids. The CDR3 coding sequence is TGTGCCAGCAGCTTAGGCGCAGGGAACACTGAAGCTTTCTTT. Translating it yields CASSLGAGNTEAFF. Complete variable domain (other parts from reference TRBV11-2 and TRBJ1-1): EAGVAQSPRYKIIEKRQSVAFWCNPISGHATLYWYQQILGQGPKLLIQFQNNGVVDDSQLPKDRFSAERLKGVDSTLKIQPAKLEDSAVYLCASSLGAGNTEAFFGQGTRLTVV.

The sample holds one count of this clone. The V gene is TRBV11-3, the J gene TRBJ2-3; 8 bases line up with TRBD2. The CDR3 has 17 amino acids. The trim removed 5 bases at V and 6 bases at J, leaving 16 bases unmatched. In germline, CDR1 is SGHNT, CDR2 YENEEA. CDR3 in DNA: TGTGCCAGCAGCCACACAATGAGACTAGCGTTCGACGATACGCAGTATTTT. Amino acids: CASSHTMRLAFDDTQYF.

V and J are TRBV28 and TRBJ2-2, with a possible D match to TRBD2 (5 bases). The CDR3 extends over 16 amino acids. V lost 1 base and J 0 bases, leaving 9 bases between the germline ends. Germline-derived CDR1 and CDR2 are MDHEN and SYDVKM. CDR3 residues: CASSLSSGANTGELFF. CDR3 in DNA: TGTGCCAGCAGTTTATCGAGCGGAGCGAACACCGGGGAGCTGTTTTTT.

The DNA of the CDR3 is TGTGCCTGGAGCAGACCCATACCTGGGCCACCCCTCCACTTT. This gives the protein CAWSRPIPGPPLHF. The rearrangement links TRBV30 to TRBJ1-6; D is uncertain. CDR3 length: 14 amino acids. V lost 3 bases and J lost 11, with 17 bases in between. CDR1 and CDR2 (germline): GTSNPN, SVGIG (reference sequence).

The chain combines TRBV19 with TRBJ1-2; D not resolved. CDR1 and CDR2 from the germline V gene are LNHDA and SQIVND (reference sequence). The CDR3 runs 14 residues. Trimming took off 6 bases at V and 8 bases at J, with 19 bases between the two ends. In DNA form, the CDR3 reads TGTGCCAGTAGCCAAAACGACCCTCAGAGGGGCTACACCTTC. It translates to CASSQNDPQRGYTF.

The genes are TRBV4-2 and TRBJ2-3; 11 positions agree with TRBD2. CDR1 and CDR2 from the germline V gene are LGHNA and YNFKEQ. V lost 4 bases and J lost 4; bases outside the gene matches: 1. CDR3 size: 14 residues. The CDR3 region is CASSPSGGPDTQYF. CDR3 bases: TGTGCCAGCAGCCCTAGCGGGGGGCCAGATACGCAGTATTTT.

The V gene is TRBV5-1, the J gene TRBJ2-2, with 10 bases that match TRBD1. This CDR3 has 17 amino acids. Looked up from germline, CDR1 is SGHRS and CDR2 is YFSETQ. The V and J ends lost 0 bases and 4 bases, in that order; junction bases with no gene match: 6. This chain's CDR3 is CASSLELGQGTTGELFF. In nucleotides, the CDR3 is TGCGCCAGCAGCTTGGAACTGGGACAGGGGACCACCGGGGAGCTGTTTTTT.

The chain links TRBV5-1 to TRBJ2-3; 9 bases map to TRBD2. Germline values: CDR1 SGHRS, CDR2 YFSETQ. The CDR3 consists of 15 residues. J was trimmed by 0 bases and V by 8 bases; bases with no gene match: 7. The DNA for the CDR3 is TGCGCCAGACGGATAGCGGGAGAAAGCACAGATACGCAGTATTTT. It encodes CARRIAGESTDTQYF.

This clone has a handful of counts. The chain recombines TRBV28 with TRBJ1-2; no clear D gene. Trimming took 7 bases from V and 1 from J, leaving 10 bases between them. Germline V gene sequence: CDR1 MDHEN, CDR2 SYDVKM. The CDR3 has 13 residues. This CDR3 is CASTSTVNYGYTF. The DNA of the CDR3 is TGTGCCAGCACATCTACAGTTAACTATGGCTACACCTTC.

The CDR3 bases are TGTGCTAGTGGTTATCAACAGGGGGGAGGCTACACCTTC. Translation gives CASGYQQGGGYTF. The genes are TRBV12-5 and TRBJ1-2; 8 bases map to TRBD1. CDR1 LGHNT and CDR2 FRNRAP come from the germline V gene. This CDR3 spans 13 amino acids. Germline trimming cut 4 bases from V and 8 bases from J; bases unmatched to any gene: 6. The entire variable domain, with the rest obtained from reference TRBV12-5 and TRBJ1-2, is as follows: DARVTQTPRHKVTEMGQEVTMRCQPILGHNTVFWYRQTMMQGLELLAYFRNRAPLDDSGMPKDRFSAEMPDATLATLKIQPSEPRDSAVYFCASGYQQGGGYTFGSGTRLTVV.

The V and J genes are TRBV7-8 and TRBJ2-5, with no clear D. Germline assignment: CDR1 SGHVS and CDR2 FQNEAQ. The V gene lost 5 bases and the J gene lost 5 bases, with 9 bases spanning the gap. The CDR3 is 12 amino acids. The CDR3 spells CASSPPSETQYF. CDR3 in DNA: TGTGCCAGCAGCCCCCCGTCCGAGACCCAGTACTTC.

This clone was seen more than once but under ten times. The genes are TRBV7-2 and TRBJ1-1; a possible D gene is TRBD1 (5 bases). CDR1 is SGHTA, CDR2 FQGNSA, per germline. The CDR3 is made up of 14 amino acids. V dropped 4 bases and J dropped 4 bases, with 13 bases sitting between them. The chain's CDR3 is CASSSGVGGTEAFF. The CDR3 DNA is TGTGCCAGCAGCTCGGGGGTCGGTGGCACTGAAGCTTTCTTT.

The chain couples TRBV24-1 to TRBJ2-3, with 7 positions matching TRBD2. The junction had 6 bases not matched to a gene; V was cut back by 4 bases and J by 0 bases. The CDR3 contains 16 residues. Looked up from germline, CDR1 is KGHDR and CDR2 is SFDVKD. Here the CDR3 DNA reads TGTGCCACCAGTGACGGGGGGTTGGGGAGCACAGATACGCAGTATTTT. Protein: CATSDGGLGSTDTQYF.

The V and J genes are TRBV10-3 and TRBJ2-3, with 8 nucleotides matching TRBD2. V dropped 2 bases and J dropped 8; count of bases not matched to a gene: 9. This CDR3 has 15 amino acids. Germline CDR1 reads ENHRY; CDR2 reads SYGVKD. CDR3 amino acids: CAISETTGGAATQYF. The CDR3 DNA reads as TGTGCCATCAGTGAGACCACGGGGGGGGCTGCTACGCAGTATTTT.

V and J are TRBV5-1 and TRBJ2-5, with TRBD2 identical over 8 bases. V was pared by 2 bases and J by 9 bases, with 12 bases of the junction left unmatched. CDR1 SGHRS and CDR2 YFSETQ come from the germline V gene. The CDR3 has 15 amino acids. CDR3 in DNA: TGCGCCAGCAGCTTATCTAGCACTGATAGCGGGGCCCAGTACTTC. Residues: CASSLSSTDSGAQYF.

This sequence joins TRBV6-5 and TRBJ1-5, with 7 bases fitting TRBD1. Losses at the gene ends were 6 bases for V and 6 bases for J; bases not matched to a gene: 11. CDR1 MNHEY and CDR2 SVGAGI come from the germline V gene. This CDR3 has 15 residues. The DNA of the CDR3 is TGTGCCAGCAGGGACAGGATTGATCTTGGTCAGCCCCAGCATTTT. Residues: CASRDRIDLGQPQHF.

This chain joins TRBV18 and TRBJ2-7; TRBD2 aligns across 9 bases. CDR3 length: 14 amino acids. V shed 1 base, J shed 4 bases, and the junction held 2 bases outside the gene matches. Per germline, CDR1 KGHSH and CDR2 LQKENI. The CDR3 coding sequence is TGTGCCAGCTCACCACTAGCGGGGGCTTACGAGCAGTACGTC. Amino acid sequence: CASSPLAGAYEQYV.

This chain connects TRBV6-5 to TRBJ1-1, with D uncertain. This CDR3 has 11 amino acids. CDR1 MNHEY and CDR2 SVGAGI come from the germline V gene. V lost 5 bases and J lost 5, with 6 bases in between. The CDR3 region is CASSRLTEAFF. CDR3 sequence (DNA): TGTGCCAGCAGTAGACTAACTGAAGCTTTCTTT.